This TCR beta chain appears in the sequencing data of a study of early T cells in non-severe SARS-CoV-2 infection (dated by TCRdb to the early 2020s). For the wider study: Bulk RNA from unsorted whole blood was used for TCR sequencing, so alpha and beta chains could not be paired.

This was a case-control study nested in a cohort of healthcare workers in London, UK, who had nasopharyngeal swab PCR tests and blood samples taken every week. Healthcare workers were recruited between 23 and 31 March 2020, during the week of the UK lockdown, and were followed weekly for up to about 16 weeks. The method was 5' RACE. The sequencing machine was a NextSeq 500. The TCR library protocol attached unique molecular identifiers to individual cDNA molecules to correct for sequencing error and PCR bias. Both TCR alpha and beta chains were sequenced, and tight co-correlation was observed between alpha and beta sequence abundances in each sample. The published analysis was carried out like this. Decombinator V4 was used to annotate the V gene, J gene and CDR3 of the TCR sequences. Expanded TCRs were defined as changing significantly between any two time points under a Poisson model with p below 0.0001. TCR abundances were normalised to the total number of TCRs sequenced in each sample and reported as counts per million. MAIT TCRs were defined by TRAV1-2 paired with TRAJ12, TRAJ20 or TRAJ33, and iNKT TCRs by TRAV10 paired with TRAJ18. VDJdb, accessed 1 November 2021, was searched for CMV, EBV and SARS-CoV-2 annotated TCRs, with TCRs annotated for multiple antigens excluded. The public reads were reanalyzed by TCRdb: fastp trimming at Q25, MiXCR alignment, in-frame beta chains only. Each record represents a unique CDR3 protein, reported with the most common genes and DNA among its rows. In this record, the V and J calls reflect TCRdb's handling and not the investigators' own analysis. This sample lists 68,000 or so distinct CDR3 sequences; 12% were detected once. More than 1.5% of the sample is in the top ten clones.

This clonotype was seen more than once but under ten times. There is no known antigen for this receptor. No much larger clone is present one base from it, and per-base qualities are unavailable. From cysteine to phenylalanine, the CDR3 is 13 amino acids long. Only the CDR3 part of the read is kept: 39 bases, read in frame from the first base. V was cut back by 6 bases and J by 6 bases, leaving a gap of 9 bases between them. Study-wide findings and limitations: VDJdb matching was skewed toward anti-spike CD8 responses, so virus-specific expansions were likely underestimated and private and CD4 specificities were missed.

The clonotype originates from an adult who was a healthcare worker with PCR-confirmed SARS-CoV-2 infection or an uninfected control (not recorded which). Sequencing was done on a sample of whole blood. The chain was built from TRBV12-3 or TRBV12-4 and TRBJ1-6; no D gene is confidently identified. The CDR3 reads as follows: CASSPLSNSPLHF. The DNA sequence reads TGTGCCAGCAGCCCACTGAGTAATTCACCCCTCCACTTT.